This is a list of T cell receptor beta chains from one sample in a study of shared clonotypes between healthy human individuals. Measured with immunoSEQ multiplex PCR; TCRdb has only the in-frame clones, and not every one. The table shows about 480,000 clones, with 75% to 85% occurring only once. Sequencing was done on a sample of PBMCs. Receptors originate from a woman aged 40 to 50 in good health. Some clones in this sample may be carry-over from other donors' samples. Both conserved end residues are trimmed from each CDR3.

TRBV28	TRBJ2-3	AIRGGPRPDTQY
TRBV30	TRBJ1-1	AWSDRGGF
TRBV10-2	TRBJ2-7	ASSESEPGLADEQY
TRBV7-9	TRBJ2-2	ASSTGLTGELF
TRBV7-2	TRBJ2-5	ASSLARVQETQY
TRBV10-3	TRBJ2-7	AISAGPDSYEQY
TRBV9	TRBJ2-1	ASSVGASYNEQF
TRBV4-3	TRBJ2-3	ASSHLGDTQY
TRBV5-1	TRBJ2-5	ASSNEQETQY
TRBV7-2	TRBJ2-3	ASSLGADTQY
TRBV5-1	TRBJ2-5	ASRDQGQSETQY
TRBV10-3	TRBJ2-1	AIRPGGTGGGEQF
TRBV7-8	TRBJ2-5	ASSLVPGALRSQETQY
TRBV18	TRBJ2-4	ASSPSGSAKNIQY
TRBV5-1	TRBJ2-3	ASSLAEAASTDTQY
TRBV5-1	TRBJ1-4	ASSWTAGATNEKLF
TRBV7-9	TRBJ1-1	ASSLAWTGRGAEAF
TRBV2	TRBJ1-5	ASSEVTGRPQH
TRBV11-2	TRBJ1-2	ASRNKGGLYGYGYT
TRBV5-1	TRBJ1-1	ASSPGQRNTEAF
TRBV19	TRBJ2-7	ASSDRDEQY
TRBV29-1	TRBJ2-3	SVEETASTDTQY
TRBV5-8	TRBJ2-5	ASSLVGGGDQY
TRBV30	TRBJ2-3	AWVGQGRERSTQY
TRBV18	TRBJ1-1	ASLTTVTGATEAF
TRBV25-1	TRBJ2-1	ASSARDIEQF
TRBV19	TRBJ2-2	ASSMQANTGELF
TRBV9	TRBJ1-1	ASSDEPGQGLDTEAF
TRBV10-3	TRBJ1-5	AISEKIAGNQPQH
TRBV4-1	TRBJ1-4	ASSQDRGGRGEKLF
TRBV7-8	TRBJ1-5	ASSLGSGQRSTQPQH
TRBV9	TRBJ2-5	ASSAQGGETQY
TRBV7-2	TRBJ1-1	ASSFWQNTEAF
TRBV27	TRBJ2-1	ATHRDRSNNEQF
TRBV6-6	TRBJ2-7	ASSPLASFYEQY
TRBV9	TRBJ2-1	ASSPGPHNEQF
TRBV7-3	TRBJ2-1	ASSLGGGYNEQF
TRBV27	TRBJ2-1	ASKRDRAPYNEQF
TRBV5-1	TRBJ2-2	ASSLLGTANTGELF
TRBV4-2	TRBJ2-1	ASSPPSVREPDF
TRBV5-4	TRBJ2-2	ASRSGTSGIRAGELF
TRBV29-1	TRBJ2-1	SVVAQSYNEQF
TRBV6-1	TRBJ1-2	ASSEAAGQGNYGYT
TRBV11-2	TRBJ2-3	ASSLVGNTDTQY
TRBV9	TRBJ2-2	ASRGTSGSSGELF
TRBV18	TRBJ2-1	ASSPRTGGNEQF
TRBV19	TRBJ1-1	ASSPTGVDTEAF
TRBV27	TRBJ2-3	ASSLTPTITQY
TRBV18	TRBJ2-5	ASSPVVGLAQETQY
TRBV6-5	TRBJ2-7	ASREGTGAYEQY
TRBV5-8	TRBJ2-2	ASSLQGLVTGELF
TRBV7-3	TRBJ1-1	ASSSQGLNTEAF
TRBV10-3	TRBJ1-2	AISTHGDSGYT
TRBV5-4	TRBJ2-1	ASSLSSMGDNEQF
TRBV6-1	TRBJ1-1	ASSEISRVLARDTEAF
TRBV23-1	TRBJ2-7	ASSPPTTSGSVYEQY
TRBV5-4	TRBJ2-1	ASSGSVLSYNEQF
TRBV7-9	TRBJ2-7	ASSPGLAGGPQQY